The 30 T cell receptor beta chains below were found in one sample sequenced in a study of blood T cell repertoires in COVID-19. Profiling relied on immunoSEQ multiplex PCR, and the TCRdb table lists in-frame clones only, not all of them. The sample lists about 190,000 clones, around nine tenths occurring once. Material: peripheral blood. The receptors here all came from a woman in her 70s with COVID-19, enrolled during active disease.

CDR3 coding DNA: TGTGCCAGCTCACTCGGGCCCTGGGGCGGCCCCTACGAGCAGTACTTC. Translating gives CASSLGPWGGPYEQYF. The chain recombines TRBV18 with TRBJ2-7, with a tentative D call TRBD1 (5 bases). From germline, CDR1 is KGHSH and CDR2 LQKENI. V was clipped by 4 bases and J by 2 bases, with 18 bases between them. This CDR3 comprises 16 residues.

This rearrangement joins TRBV28 to TRBJ1-5; no reliable D call. V was cut by 3 bases and J by 0 bases, with 9 bases left in between. CDR1 and CDR2 (germline): MDHEN, SYDVKM. This CDR3 has 15 amino acids. In nucleotides, the CDR3 is TGTGCCAGCAGTTTCATTGGCAATAGCAATCAGCCCCAGCATTTT. Translated, it gives CASSFIGNSNQPQHF.

V usage is TRBV7-2 and J usage is TRBJ2-7; D gene unclear. Germline CDR1 reads SGHTA; CDR2 reads FQGNSA. CDR3 length equals 11 residues. Trimming removed 1 base from V and 7 bases from J, with 5 bases in between. In DNA, the CDR3 is TGTGCCAGCAGCTTAGTCGGGGAGCAGTACTTC. It yields the protein CASSLVGEQYF.

The chain recombines TRBV27 with TRBJ1-6; D is perhaps TRBD1 (6 bases). The ends were cut back, 6 bases at V and 6 bases at J, with 15 bases in the middle. This CDR3 spans 15 amino acids. Germline V gives CDR1 MNHEY, CDR2 SMNVEV (reference sequence). This CDR3 is CASRVGTGFNSPLHF. The CDR3 DNA reads as TGTGCCAGCAGGGTCGGAACAGGGTTTAATTCACCCCTCCACTTT.

V gene TRBV15 combines with J gene TRBJ2-1; D is perhaps TRBD1 (6 bases). V lost 0 bases and J 5 bases, leaving 11 bases between the germline ends. Germline CDR1 and CDR2: LNHNV and YYDKDF (reference sequence). The CDR3 spans 15 residues. CDR3 in DNA: TGTGCCACCAGCAGAGAGGGGGCGAGGAACAATGAGCAGTTCTTC. It yields the protein CATSREGARNNEQFF.

This clone was counted only a few times. The chain is built from TRBV6-1 and TRBJ1-2; perhaps TRBD1 as D (5 bases). The V gene lost 2 bases and the J gene lost 6 bases, with 13 bases spanning the gap. CDR1 is MNHNS, CDR2 SASEGT, per germline. The CDR3 is 14 amino acids. In DNA, the CDR3 is TGTGCCAGCAGTGAATTAACAGGTGCAAATGGCTACACCTTC. This sequence encodes CASSELTGANGYTF.

V and J are TRBV11-2 and TRBJ1-2; 9 bases line up with TRBD1. Trimming removed 5 bases from V and 2 bases from J; junction bases left unmatched: 9. Looked up from germline, CDR1 is SGHAT and CDR2 is FQNNGV. The CDR3 sequence is 16 residues long. The DNA of the CDR3 is TGTGCCAGCAGCCCTCTAATAGGACAGGGGAACTATGGCTACACCTTC. It is translated as CASSPLIGQGNYGYTF.

This chain connects TRBV12-5 to TRBJ2-1; maybe TRBD2 (5 bases). Between the trimmed V and J ends, which lost 5 bases and 13 bases, there was a span of 18 bases. Per germline, CDR1 LGHNT and CDR2 FRNRAP. CDR3 length: 13 residues. The CDR3, as DNA: TGTGCTAGTGGTCCATCAAACCTCGGAGGTCAGTTCTTC. It yields the protein CASGPSNLGGQFF.

The rearrangement uses TRBV6-5 and TRBJ1-5, with D possibly matching TRBD1 (6 bases). Germline V CDR1 and CDR2: MNHEY, SVGAGI. The CDR3 sequence is 15 residues long. V lost 4 bases and J lost 0, with 10 bases in between. The CDR3 reads CASSSTGISNQPQHF. The CDR3 nucleotides are TGTGCCAGCAGTTCTACAGGGATTAGCAATCAGCCCCAGCATTTT.

The J gene is TRBJ2-2, the V gene TRBV11-2; the match to TRBD1 covers 10 bases. The CDR3 contains 14 residues. The germline V gene has CDR1 SGHAT and CDR2 FQNNGV. Trimming at V came to 3 bases and at J to 5 bases, leaving 0 bases not matched to a gene. The CDR3 here is CASSLGQGTGELFF. The CDR3 DNA sequence: TGTGCCAGCAGCTTGGGACAGGGGACCGGGGAGCTGTTTTTT.

The chain couples TRBV7-2 to TRBJ2-1, with D uncertain. This CDR3 has 13 residues. CDR1 is SGHTA, CDR2 FQGNSA, per germline. Trimming took off 1 base at V and 3 bases at J, with 4 bases between the two ends. The CDR3 is CASSLGHYNEQFF. CDR3 in DNA: TGTGCCAGCAGCTTAGGACACTACAATGAGCAGTTCTTC. The whole variable domain, filled in from reference TRBV7-2 and TRBJ2-1, reads GAGVSQSPSNKVTEKGKDVELRCDPISGHTALYWYRQSLGQGLEFLIYFQGNSAPDKSGLPSDRFSAERTGGSVSTLTIQRTQQEDSAVYLCASSLGHYNEQFFGPGTRLTVL.

The chain recombines TRBV5-8 with TRBJ1-2, with D uncertain. V was shortened by 1 base and J by 7 bases, with 8 bases between the two germline ends. The germline gives CDR1 SGHTS, CDR2 YDEGEE. The CDR3 has 12 residues. CDR3: CASSLLGSGYTF. As DNA, the CDR3 is TGTGCCAGCAGCTTGCTAGGCAGTGGCTACACCTTC. Using reference TRBV5-8 and TRBJ1-2 for the parts outside the CDR3, the full variable domain is EAGVTQSPTHLIKTRGQQATLRCSPISGHTSVYWYQQALGLGLQFLLWYDEGEERNRGNFPPRFSGRQFPNYSSELNVNALELEDSALYLCASSLLGSGYTFGSGTRLTVV.

The V call is TRBV5-8, the J call TRBJ1-1, with D perhaps TRBD1 (6 bases). The V gene lost 1 base and the J gene lost 1 base, with 17 bases spanning the gap. The CDR3 totals 17 residues. From germline, CDR1 is SGHTS and CDR2 YDEGEE. The CDR3 nucleotides read TGTGCCAGCAGCTTGAAGAGTTCGGGACACTGGAACACTGAAGCTTTCTTT. Residues: CASSLKSSGHWNTEAFF.

This clone was found a few times. The J gene is TRBJ1-2, the V gene TRBV12-3 or TRBV12-4; D possibly corresponds to TRBD1 (6 bases). The CDR3 contains 13 residues. V was cut by 3 bases and J by 2 bases, with 7 bases left in between. The CDR3 sequence is CASSFTGNYGYTF. The CDR3 region has the DNA TGTGCCAGCAGTTTTACAGGGAACTATGGCTACACCTTC.

V gene TRBV24-1 combines with J gene TRBJ2-1, with D possibly being TRBD1 (7 bases). V shed 6 bases and J shed 3 bases, with 20 bases lying between them. The germline gives CDR1 KGHDR, CDR2 SFDVKD. This CDR3 comprises 17 residues. The CDR3 DNA reads TGTGCCACCAGTAACCCTCGGGGCAGGGGGGACTACAATGAGCAGTTCTTC. As protein: CATSNPRGRGDYNEQFF.

This clone was observed a single time. In nucleotides, the CDR3 is TGTGCCATCAGCGGGACTAGCGGGAGAGATACGCAGTATTTT. Its protein product is CAISGTSGRDTQYF. The V gene is TRBV10-3, the J gene TRBJ2-3; 14 bases are shared with TRBD2. CDR3 length: 14 residues. V lost 6 bases, J lost 5 bases, and 1 base stayed unmatched. From germline, CDR1 is ENHRY and CDR2 SYGVKD.

The chain employs TRBV7-2 and TRBJ1-3; D unclear. The CDR3 length is 15 residues. Germline V gene sequence: CDR1 SGHTA, CDR2 FQGNSA. Between the trimmed V and J ends, which lost 2 bases and 7 bases, there was a span of 15 bases. The CDR3 sequence: CASSLTAEPGNTIYF. The CDR3 coding sequence is TGTGCCAGCAGCTTAACGGCAGAACCCGGGAACACCATATATTTT.

J is TRBJ2-7 and V is TRBV6-5; TRBD2 matches at 7 bases. V lost 8 bases and J lost 4; bases outside the gene matches: 11. Germline V CDR1 and CDR2: MNHEY, SVGAGI. The length of the CDR3 is 14 residues. The CDR3 spells CASLGGGVIYEQYF. The CDR3 DNA reads TGTGCCAGCTTGGGGGGAGGGGTGATATACGAGCAGTACTTC.

V gene TRBV7-3 combines with J gene TRBJ2-1; 7 bases are a match to TRBD1. V gave up 5 bases and J gave up 6 bases; unmatched junction bases: 4. The CDR3 contains 13 residues. Germline values: CDR1 SGHTA, CDR2 FQGTGA. CDR3 amino acids: CASSLSGGNEQFF. The DNA for the CDR3 is TGTGCCAGCAGCCTATCAGGGGGCAATGAGCAGTTCTTC.

CDR3: CASSLQTGSEAFF. The DNA for the CDR3 is TGCGCCAGCAGCCTACAGACAGGGAGCGAGGCTTTCTTT. The chain combines TRBV5-1 with TRBJ1-1, with 7 bases lining up with TRBD1. Germline CDR1 SGHRS, CDR2 YFSETQ. The CDR3 is 13 amino acids. The V segment lost 4 bases and the J segment 11 bases; nucleotides outside the gene matches: 11.

The chain recombines TRBV19 with TRBJ2-1, with TRBD2 matching 16 bases. The ends lost 4 bases at V and 9 bases at J; junction bases unmatched: 6. Germline V gene sequence: CDR1 LNHDA, CDR2 SQIVND (reference sequence). There are 16 residues in the CDR3. CDR3 residues: CASSNSGTSGRGEQFF. DNA of the CDR3: TGTGCCAGTAGTAACTCCGGGACTAGCGGGAGGGGTGAGCAGTTCTTC.

The chain combines TRBV21-1 with TRBJ2-7; TRBD2 is taken as the D call from the table, unchecked against the DNA. TRBV21-1 corresponds to a pseudogene. The CDR3 contains 15 residues. CDR3 protein: CASSKGFRLSYEQYF. The CDR3 coding sequence is TGTGCCAGCAGCAAAGGTTTCCGACTTTCCTACGAGCAGTACTTC.

The chain couples TRBV20-1 to TRBJ2-7; 7 bases fit TRBD1. Germline CDR1 reads DFQATT; CDR2 reads SNEGSKA (reference sequence). The CDR3 has 11 amino acids. Trimming removed 6 bases from V and 5 bases from J; junction bases left unmatched: 4. DNA for the CDR3: TGCAGTGCGGACAGGAGCCACGAGCAGTACTTC. Its translation is CSADRSHEQYF.

This chain joins TRBV27 and TRBJ1-5; possibly TRBD1 for D (5 bases). CDR1 MNHEY and CDR2 SMNVEV come from the germline V gene (reference sequence). The CDR3 consists of 14 residues. V dropped 2 bases and J dropped 6 bases, with 11 bases sitting between them. The CDR3 loop reads CASSLSQGSQPQHF. CDR3 DNA: TGTGCCAGCAGTTTAAGTCAGGGATCTCAGCCCCAGCATTTT.

The chain carries TRBV9 and TRBJ2-1; no reliable D call. The CDR3 length is 13 residues. Between the trimmed V and J ends, which lost 4 bases and 8 bases, there was a span of 13 bases. Germline CDR1 reads SGDLS; CDR2 reads YYNGEE. The CDR3 DNA is TGTGCCAGCAGCTCCTCCAGGTACGATGAGCAGTTCTTC. Translating gives CASSSSRYDEQFF.

The V gene is TRBV7-8, the J gene TRBJ1-1, with D possibly being TRBD1 (6 bases). Germline V gene data show CDR1 as SGHVS and CDR2 as FQNEAQ. The CDR3 covers 15 residues. Trimming removed 5 bases at V and 1 base at J, with 14 bases between. For the CDR3, the DNA is TGTGCCAGCAGCCAATTAACAGGGTGGAACACTGAAGCTTTCTTT. Encoded protein: CASSQLTGWNTEAFF.

This clone turned up a few times. The V call is TRBV3-1 (or the pseudogene TRBV3-2), the J call TRBJ2-7; 8 bases are shared with TRBD2. The CDR3 loop spans 14 amino acids. The germline gives CDR1 LGHDT, CDR2 YNNKEL (reference sequence). V was clipped by 4 bases and J by 4 bases; unmatched bases: 6. CDR3 in amino acids: CASSRNSGMYEQYF. For the CDR3, the DNA is TGTGCCAGCAGCCGAAATAGCGGGATGTACGAGCAGTACTTC.

This chain connects TRBV11-3 to TRBJ2-1; tentative D call: TRBD1 (7 bases). CDR1 is SGHNT, CDR2 YENEEA, per germline. Trimming stripped 5 bases from V and 12 bases from J, with 17 bases between. The length of the CDR3 is 13 residues. As DNA, the CDR3 is TGTGCCAGCAGCGCGCTTCAGCAGGGGGGGCAGTTCTTC. Translated, it gives CASSALQQGGQFF.

The genes are TRBV5-1 and TRBJ2-3, with TRBD1 identical over 8 bases. J was trimmed by 0 bases and V by 4 bases; bases with no gene match: 7. Germline V gene data show CDR1 as SGHRS and CDR2 as YFSETQ. The CDR3 has 16 residues. CDR3: CASSLDRGSSTDTQYF. The CDR3, as DNA: TGCGCCAGCAGCCTTGACAGGGGCTCTAGCACAGATACGCAGTATTTT. The complete variable domain, with remaining parts taken from reference TRBV5-1 and TRBJ2-3, reads KAGVTQTPRYLIKTRGQQVTLSCSPISGHRSVSWYQQTPGQGLQFLFEYFSETQRNKGNFPGRFSGRQFSNSRSEMNVSTLELGDSALYLCASSLDRGSSTDTQYFGPGTRLTVL.

The J gene is TRBJ1-1, the V gene TRBV5-1; 9 bases are a match to TRBD1. Trimming took 4 bases from V and 4 from J; bases not matched to a gene: 11. This CDR3 is 16 amino acids long. Germline V gene sequence: CDR1 SGHRS, CDR2 YFSETQ. In DNA, the CDR3 is TGCGCCAGCAGCCCGACCCCGACAGGGGGGGCCACTGAAGCTTTCTTT. It yields the protein CASSPTPTGGATEAFF.